The 8 T cell receptor beta chains in this list originate from one sample, sequenced in a study of Graves' ophthalmopathy and Graves' hyperthyroidism. Amplified TCR beta CDR3 regions were obtained using RNA transcripts as template. Following a first-round RT-PCR that used HTBI primers, a second-round multiplex PCR was carried out. MiXCR, applied by TCRdb to the multiplex PCR reads, yields one record per CDR3 protein. In the table there are 1 million to 1.3 million distinct CDR3 sequences, about two fifths of which are singletons. The sample comprised peripheral blood or thyroid tissue (not recorded which). The receptors here all came from an adult man with Graves' hyperthyroidism.

In the case of this clonotype: One end of the junction does not line up with germline, which may come from a read error. V gene TRBV7-2 combines with J gene TRBJ2-7; TRBD2 might be the D (6 bases). The CDR3 extends over 16 amino acids. From germline, CDR1 is SGHTA and CDR2 FQGNSA. The CDR3 region is CASSQEVGGAPYEQYF. The CDR3 DNA reads as TGCGCCAGCAGCCAAGAAGTCGGCGGGGCCCCCTACGAGCAGTACTTC.

The rearrangement uses TRBV19 and TRBJ1-2; D call uncertain. Germline CDR1 reads LNHDA; CDR2 reads SQIVND (reference sequence). Trimming cost V 5 bases and J 9 bases, with 16 bases left between them. This CDR3 has 13 amino acids. CDR3 protein: CASSPGNSESYTF. The CDR3, as DNA: TGTGCCAGTAGTCCCGGGAACTCCGAGAGCTACACCTTC.

The chain links TRBV12-3 or TRBV12-4 to TRBJ1-6; unclear D gene. The CDR3 runs to 15 residues. The V and J ends lost 2 bases and 6 bases respectively, with 11 bases between them. CDR3 region: CASSLRAVINSPLHF. In nucleotides, the CDR3 is TGTGCCAGCAGTTTAAGGGCAGTTATTAATTCACCCCTCCACTTT.

The CDR3 region has the DNA TGTGCCAGCAGCTCTCCGTGGGGGGGACAGGGGGCGTCGGTCCATCCGTATGGCTACACCTTC. This sequence encodes CASSSPWGGQGASVHPYGYTF. The chain recombines TRBV9 with TRBJ1-2; 12 bases agree with TRBD1. The CDR3 is 21 residues long. CDR1 and CDR2 (germline): SGDLS, YYNGEE. J lost 5 bases, V lost 4 bases, and 24 bases had no gene match. Combining the CDR3 with reference TRBV9 and TRBJ1-2 gives the whole variable domain DSGVTQTPKHLITATGQRVTLRCSPRSGDLSVYWYQQSLDQGLQFLIQYYNGEERAKGNILERFSAQQFPDLHSELNLSSLELGDSALYFCASSSPWGGQGASVHPYGYTFGSGTRLTVV.

This clonotype appeared a few times. This rearrangement joins TRBV5-1 to TRBJ2-7; 12 positions agree with TRBD2. Germline V CDR1 and CDR2: SGHRS, YFSETQ. The CDR3 consists of 17 residues. V lost 3 bases to trimming and J lost 2 bases; unmatched junction nucleotides: 9. CDR3 sequence reads: CASSSGLAGRTTYEQYF. The CDR3 coding sequence is TGCGCCAGCAGCTCGGGACTAGCGGGCAGAACTACCTACGAGCAGTACTTC.

This clonotype was counted at least ten times. The chain employs TRBV5-1 and TRBJ1-1, with TRBD1 matching over 10 bases. The V and J ends lost 4 bases and 0 bases, in that order; junction bases with no gene match: 9. The CDR3 length is 17 residues. Germline-derived CDR1 and CDR2 are SGHRS and YFSETQ. This CDR3 is CASSIRTGGNMNTEAFF. CDR3 in DNA: TGCGCCAGCAGCATCCGGACAGGGGGTAATATGAACACTGAAGCTTTCTTT.

This chain connects TRBV10-2 to TRBJ2-7; D may be TRBD1 (6 bases). The V end was cut by 2 bases, the J end by 4 bases, with 15 bases between. Germline CDR1 reads WSHSY; CDR2 reads SAAADI. CDR3 length equals 15 residues. The CDR3 here is CASSEPDRKPYEQYF. The CDR3 DNA follows: TGCGCCAGCAGTGAGCCGGACAGAAAGCCTTACGAGCAGTACTTC.

This clonotype appeared a few times. This chain links TRBV5-1 with TRBJ1-4; TRBD1 agrees at 7 bases. V dropped 4 bases and J dropped 4; count of bases not matched to a gene: 7. Germline V lookup: CDR1 SGHRS, CDR2 YFSETQ. This CDR3 comprises 15 residues. The CDR3 bases are TGCGCCAGCAGCGATGGGGGGACAGTTAATGAAAAACTGTTTTTT. Amino acid sequence: CASSDGGTVNEKLFF. Full variable domain (missing parts from reference TRBV5-1 and TRBJ1-4): KAGVTQTPRYLIKTRGQQVTLSCSPISGHRSVSWYQQTPGQGLQFLFEYFSETQRNKGNFPGRFSGRQFSNSRSEMNVSTLELGDSALYLCASSDGGTVNEKLFFGSGTQLSVL.